Listed here are 22 T cell receptor beta chains from one sample, sequenced in a study of T cells after yellow fever vaccination (dated by TCRdb to about 2019). This specimen's treatment or condition label, per the study, means: live attenuated yellow fever vaccine strain. The library was built by means of 5' RACE. This sample was sequenced with an Illumina NovaSeq 6000. The public reads were reanalyzed by TCRdb: fastp trimming at Q25, MiXCR alignment, in-frame beta chains only. Records with the same CDR3 protein are collapsed into one entry carrying the most frequent genes and DNA. The sample table lists about 340,000 distinct CDR3 sequences, roughly an eighth of them with a count of one. Together, the top ten hold about 3% of the sample. Source: CD4+ T cells sorted from PBMCs, taken 15 days after the yellow fever booster vaccination. These receptors were collected from a young man who received the YFV17D yellow fever vaccine.

This clonotype has only a few counts. The chain is built from TRBV6-5 and TRBJ2-7; D not resolved. V was cut by 2 bases and J by 3 bases, with 14 bases left in between. The CDR3 spans 15 residues. Germline-derived CDR1 and CDR2 are MNHEY and SVGAGI. Written as DNA, the CDR3 is TGTGCCAGCAGTTACGGGCAGTCTCCGTACTACGAGCAGTACTTC. Protein: CASSYGQSPYYEQYF.

This clonotype appeared a few times. The chain uses TRBV7-9 and TRBJ1-1; D is unresolved. CDR1 is SEHNR, CDR2 FQNEAQ, per germline (reference sequence). There are 15 residues in the CDR3. Trimming stripped 1 base from V and 2 bases from J, with 11 bases between. CDR3 in amino acids: CASSLGFSANTEAFF. The CDR3 coding sequence is TGTGCCAGCAGCTTAGGATTCTCAGCTAACACTGAAGCTTTCTTT.

The CDR3 protein is CASSLEAGRDTQYF. The CDR3 region has the DNA TGTGCCAGCAGCTTAGAAGCGGGGAGGGATACGCAGTATTTT. V usage is TRBV7-6 and J usage is TRBJ2-3; 7 bases align to TRBD2. There are 14 residues in the CDR3. Germline trimming cut 1 base from V and 6 bases from J; bases unmatched to any gene: 4. Germline CDR1 SGHVS, CDR2 FNYEAQ.

The table lists this clonotype with a few counts. This sequence joins TRBV5-1 and TRBJ1-2; TRBD1 matches at 11 bases. V lost 4 bases and J lost 8; bases outside the gene matches: 13. Germline V gives CDR1 SGHRS, CDR2 YFSETQ. The CDR3 has 16 residues. CDR3 nucleotides: TGCGCCAGCAGCATGCCGGGACAGGGGGAGATTGACGGCTACACCTTC. This sequence encodes CASSMPGQGEIDGYTF.

In its sample, this clonotype was seen many times. This chain links TRBV9 with TRBJ2-5; maybe TRBD1 (6 bases). Trimming stripped 4 bases from V and 4 bases from J, with 20 bases between. Germline V gene lookup returns CDR1 SGDLS and CDR2 YYNGEE. This CDR3 region has 16 residues. For the CDR3, the DNA is TGTGCCAGCAGCCCAACCGCAGGGGTTCAAGGAGAGACCCAGTACTTC. It codes for CASSPTAGVQGETQYF.

This clonotype was found a few times. J is TRBJ1-1 and V is TRBV18; weak D call: TRBD1 (5 bases). V was clipped by 2 bases and J by 6 bases, with 13 bases between them. The germline V gene encodes CDR1 KGHSH and CDR2 LQKENI. The length of the CDR3 is 14 residues. The CDR3 sequence: CASSPTARDAEAFF. CDR3 nucleotides: TGTGCCAGCTCACCAACCGCCAGGGACGCTGAAGCTTTCTTT. Full variable domain (missing parts from reference TRBV18 and TRBJ1-1): NAGVMQNPRHLVRRRGQEARLRCSPMKGHSHVYWYRQLPEEGLKFMVYLQKENIIDESGMPKERFSAEFPKEGPSILRIQQVVRGDSAAYFCASSPTARDAEAFFGQGTRLTVV.

This clonotype was seen repeatedly, ten times or more. The gene calls are TRBV12-3 or TRBV12-4 and TRBJ2-7, with TRBD2 identical over 12 bases. The junction had 2 bases not matched to a gene; V was cut back by 2 bases and J by 12 bases. This CDR3 has 12 amino acids. In DNA form, the CDR3 reads TGTGCCAGCAGTTTACTAGCGGGGGGGCTGTACTTC. Residues: CASSLLAGGLYF.

This chain links TRBV28 with TRBJ1-3; D remains ambiguous. The germline V gene has CDR1 MDHEN and CDR2 SYDVKM. Trimming took off 5 bases at V and 0 bases at J, with 14 bases between the two ends. The CDR3 length is 16 residues. CDR3 in DNA: TGTGCCAGCAGTATACCGCATCCTCGCTCTGGAAACACCATATATTTT. It encodes CASSIPHPRSGNTIYF.

This clonotype was seen a handful of times. This chain uses TRBV20-1 with TRBJ1-1, with D unclear. V dropped 6 bases and J dropped 10 bases, with 15 bases sitting between them. This CDR3 is built from 11 residues. Germline V gene sequence: CDR1 DFQATT, CDR2 SNEGSKA (reference sequence). This chain's CDR3 is CSASPGWGAFF. Here the CDR3 DNA reads TGCAGTGCCTCTCCGGGGTGGGGAGCTTTCTTT.

This clonotype has ten or more counts. V gene TRBV2 combines with J gene TRBJ1-5; no clear D. The CDR3 is 15 amino acids. The germline V and J ends were trimmed by 5 bases and 5 bases, with 16 bases remaining between them. Looked up from germline, CDR1 is SNHLY and CDR2 is FYNNEI. The DNA for the CDR3 is TGTGCCAGCAGTAACGGAAATTACAACGATCAGCCCCAGCATTTT. Translated, it gives CASSNGNYNDQPQHF.

This clonotype has just a few counts. This rearrangement joins TRBV2 to TRBJ2-5; D call uncertain. This CDR3 region has 14 residues. CDR1 SNHLY and CDR2 FYNNEI come from the germline V gene. Trimming shortened V by 3 bases and J by 7 bases, and 15 bases separated the two germline ends. The CDR3 region has the DNA TGTGCCAGCAGTGACCCACCCGGTGTCAGGACCCAGTACTTC. Its protein product is CASSDPPGVRTQYF.

This clonotype was recorded at least ten times. The rearrangement links TRBV5-5 to TRBJ2-3; 7 bases agree with TRBD2. The CDR3 is made up of 16 amino acids. The ends lost 4 bases at V and 6 bases at J; junction bases unmatched: 14. The germline CDR1 and CDR2 sequences are SGHKS and YYEKEE (reference sequence). In DNA form, the CDR3 reads TGTGCCAGCAGCCTGACCCGGGACTACCTTTACGATACGCAGTATTTT. This translates into CASSLTRDYLYDTQYF.

The chain links TRBV5-1 to TRBJ2-3; D may be TRBD2 (5 bases). CDR3 length equals 12 residues. Trimming pared 2 bases from V and 5 bases from J, leaving 6 bases between. Germline V gene sequence: CDR1 SGHRS, CDR2 YFSETQ. The CDR3: CASSFEGDTQYF. The CDR3 DNA sequence: TGCGCCAGCAGCTTTGAGGGAGATACGCAGTATTTT.

The chain links TRBV20-1 to TRBJ1-2; D gene uncertain. The germline gives CDR1 DFQATT, CDR2 SNEGSKA (reference sequence). Between the trimmed V and J ends, which lost 2 bases and 8 bases, there was a span of 18 bases. The CDR3 runs 14 residues. DNA of the CDR3: TGCAGTGCTAGACACAGAGTGCGGGTCGGAGGCTACACCTTC. This gives the protein CSARHRVRVGGYTF.

This clonotype was seen more than once but under ten times. The chain has TRBV6-4 and TRBJ1-6; D remains ambiguous. Germline V gene sequence: CDR1 MRHNA, CDR2 SNTAGT. This CDR3 is 14 amino acids long. The V end lost 6 bases, the J end lost 5 bases, and 11 bases lay between the germline ends. CDR3 nucleotide sequence: TGTGCCAGCAGAATGACTGAGGATAATTCACCCCTCCACTTT. Protein sequence: CASRMTEDNSPLHF.

Only a few counts were recorded for this clonotype. The gene calls are TRBV5-1 and TRBJ2-7, with 9 nucleotides matching TRBD2. Germline V gene sequence: CDR1 SGHRS, CDR2 YFSETQ. J gave up 0 bases and V 10 bases, and 8 bases lay outside the gene matches. CDR3 length: 14 amino acids. The CDR3 nucleotides read TGCGCCGGGGTGAAGCGGGGGGTCTCCTACGAGCAGTACGTC. Its protein product is CAGVKRGVSYEQYV.

The rearrangement joins TRBV5-1 to TRBJ2-7; perhaps TRBD1 as D (7 bases). The CDR3 is made up of 15 amino acids. V was clipped by 2 bases and J by 0 bases, with 12 bases between them. The germline gives CDR1 SGHRS, CDR2 YFSETQ. In DNA, the CDR3 is TGCGCCAGCAGCTTTCAGGGGGGCAACTCCTACGAGCAGTACTTC. Translated: CASSFQGGNSYEQYF.

This clonotype was detected only a few times. The chain carries TRBV20-1 and TRBJ2-2; possibly TRBD2 for D (6 bases). Trimming shortened V by 5 bases and J by 4 bases, and 17 bases separated the two germline ends. The CDR3 consists of 15 residues. CDR1 is DFQATT, CDR2 SNEGSKA, per germline (reference sequence). CDR3 sequence reads: CSARRTTRSTGELFF. CDR3 bases: TGCAGTGCTCGGAGGACTACGCGGAGCACCGGGGAGCTGTTTTTT.

This clonotype occurred a few times. This chain uses TRBV6-4 with TRBJ2-7; D not resolved. The CDR3 length is 13 residues. V lost 4 bases and J 6 bases, leaving 13 bases between the germline ends. CDR1 MRHNA and CDR2 SNTAGT come from the germline V gene. CDR3 nucleotides: TGTGCCAGCAGTGTGAACGATAACTCCGAGCAGTACGTC. Amino acids: CASSVNDNSEQYV.

This clonotype was found many times. This sequence joins TRBV10-3 and TRBJ1-5; D gene uncertain. Germline assignment: CDR1 ENHRY and CDR2 SYGVKD. The CDR3 length is 12 residues. Trimming shortened V by 7 bases and J by 1 base, and 5 bases separated the two germline ends. The CDR3 region has the DNA TGTGCCATCAAGGAGAGCAATCAGCCCCAGCATTTT. Protein product: CAIKESNQPQHF.

The rearrangement links TRBV20-1 to TRBJ2-2; 9 bases fit TRBD2. The V segment lost 3 bases and the J segment 3 bases; nucleotides outside the gene matches: 8. The CDR3 extends over 16 amino acids. Germline V CDR1 and CDR2: DFQATT, SNEGSKA (reference sequence). CDR3 sequence: CSASSGTSYYTGELFF. CDR3 DNA: TGCAGTGCTAGTTCCGGGACTAGCTATTACACCGGGGAGCTGTTTTTT.

This clonotype was detected many times. This chain links TRBV28 with TRBJ2-7, with D perhaps TRBD1 or TRBD2 (5 bases each). The germline V and J ends were trimmed by 4 bases and 0 bases, with 7 bases remaining between them. Germline V CDR1 and CDR2: MDHEN, SYDVKM. This CDR3 is built from 13 residues. CDR3 protein: CASSWGSSYEQYV. The CDR3 DNA reads as TGTGCCAGCAGTTGGGGGAGCTCCTACGAGCAGTACGTC.